The T cell receptor (beta chain) described here comes from a study of response to subunit inactivated influenza vaccine. Study results and limitations: Seasonal influenza vaccination, on each occasion, was suggested by the authors to recruit few new T cells.

The CDR3 is 12 residues long. The germline CDR1 and CDR2 sequences are SQVTM and ANQGSEA. Trimming removed 4 bases at V and 6 bases at J, with 13 bases between. Only a few counts were recorded for this clonotype. The antigen is not known. TCRdb ran MiXCR on the RT-PCR reads and lists one entry per CDR3 protein. The sample holds about 700,000 distinct CDR3 sequences; about 14% are singletons and the top ten take 5.5% to 8%. Sequencing used PBMCs from blood, obtained roughly 15 days before vaccination. This rearrangement joins TRBV29-1 to TRBJ2-7; D gene uncertain. This clonotype originated in a man aged 50 to 60 who received an inactivated influenza vaccine. In DNA form, the CDR3 reads TGCAGCGTTGTTCGTAGTTCCGGCGAGCAGTACTTC. It is translated as CSVVRSSGEQYF.